The 29 T cell receptor beta chains below all came from one sample that was sequenced in a study of T cells after posttransplantation cyclophosphamide. This table comes from immunoSEQ multiplex PCR, and its TCRdb copy is limited to in-frame clones, with some not included. The repertoire has about 40,000 clones, none seen only once; the ten largest take 4.5%. Specimen: PBMCs. The receptor set was obtained from a woman in her forties or fifties in good health and a related stem cell transplant donor.

This clone came up many times. The chain couples TRBV7-6 to TRBJ1-6; the D is unclear. Germline-derived CDR1 and CDR2 are SGHVS and FNYEAQ. V was trimmed by 0 bases and J by 7 bases, leaving 13 bases between them. CDR3 length equals 16 residues. CDR3 DNA: TGTGCCAGCAGCTTAGCGGCGGGCAGCTCGAATTCACCCCTCCACTTT. This codes for CASSLAAGSSNSPLHF.

This clone was picked up a small number of times. This chain joins TRBV6-5 and TRBJ2-5; D is possibly TRBD1 (5 bases). The length of the CDR3 is 13 residues. Trimming stripped 4 bases from V and 7 bases from J, with 13 bases between. CDR1 is MNHEY and CDR2 is SVGAGI in the germline V gene. CDR3 sequence: CASSSGNLGTQYF. The CDR3 DNA follows: TGTGCCAGCAGTTCAGGGAATCTAGGGACCCAGTACTTC.

This clone was seen repeatedly, ten times or more. The chain uses TRBV30 and TRBJ1-2; TRBD1 aligns across 8 bases. J gave up 8 bases and V 2 bases, and 7 bases lay outside the gene matches. Germline CDR1 GTSNPN, CDR2 SVGIG (reference sequence). This CDR3 spans 13 amino acids. DNA for the CDR3: TGTGCCTGGAGTTCTGACAGGGGCCGGGGCTACACCTTC. Its protein is CAWSSDRGRGYTF.

The sample holds many counts of this clone. This chain uses TRBV27 with TRBJ2-5; D not resolved. V was cut by 0 bases and J by 0 bases, with 5 bases left in between. Germline loops: CDR1 MNHEY, CDR2 SMNVEV (reference sequence). The CDR3 totals 14 residues. The CDR3 DNA reads as TGTGCCAGCAGTTTATCACAGTACCAAGAGACCCAGTACTTC. Translating gives CASSLSQYQETQYF.

This clone has a count of ten or more. V is TRBV6-4 and J is TRBJ1-2; 8 bases align to TRBD1. The germline V gene has CDR1 MRHNA and CDR2 SNTAGT. Trimming at V came to 0 bases and at J to 6 bases, leaving 0 bases not matched to a gene. This CDR3 contains 13 residues. Here the CDR3 DNA reads TGTGCCAGCAGTGACTCGACAGGGGATGGCTACACCTTC. Translation gives CASSDSTGDGYTF.

This clone has at least ten counts. The genes are TRBV4-1 and TRBJ1-1, with TRBD1 matching over 8 bases. This CDR3 contains 17 residues. Trimming at V came to 0 bases and at J to 4 bases, leaving 10 bases not matched to a gene. Germline V lookup: CDR1 MGHRA, CDR2 YSYEKL. Here the CDR3 reads CASSQDVAGGWVTEAFF. The CDR3 DNA reads as TGCGCCAGCAGCCAAGACGTCGCAGGGGGCTGGGTCACTGAAGCTTTCTTT.

Details on this clone: It is unclear where the CDR3 begins or ends on the DNA, so no DNA is shown, and the CDR3 is as TCRdb lists it. This sequence joins TRBV29-1 and TRBJ2-3; the table names TRBD1, a call not compared with the DNA. The CDR3 sequence runs 14 residues, both termini included. Germline V gene sequence: CDR1 SQVTM, CDR2 ANQGSEA. CDR3 protein: CSVEEVGRQLRSIF.

This clone occurred many times. The chain employs TRBV18 and TRBJ2-5; 12 bases map to TRBD1. V was clipped by 2 bases and J by 5 bases; unmatched bases: 6. The CDR3 has 16 residues. Germline V CDR1 and CDR2: KGHSH, LQKENI. The CDR3 is CASSPTGTGGGETQYF. CDR3 DNA sequence: TGTGCCAGCTCACCAACCGGGACAGGGGGCGGCGAGACCCAGTACTTC.

Ten or more counts support this clone. This rearrangement joins TRBV27 to TRBJ2-7; tentatively, D is TRBD1 (5 bases). Trimming took 5 bases from V and 3 from J, leaving 14 bases between them. This CDR3 has 14 amino acids. Germline V gene data show CDR1 as MNHEY and CDR2 as SMNVEV (reference sequence). This CDR3 reads CASSTETADYEQYF. The CDR3 region has the DNA TGTGCCAGCAGTACTGAGACAGCAGACTACGAGCAGTACTTC.

This clone was counted many times. This chain links TRBV6-5 with TRBJ2-1, with D maybe TRBD2 (6 bases). This CDR3 contains 14 residues. Germline-derived CDR1 and CDR2 are MNHEY and SVGAGI. Trimming removed 4 bases from V and 6 bases from J, with 13 bases in between. The CDR3 is CASSFSGSGNEQFF. CDR3 bases: TGTGCCAGCAGTTTTAGCGGTAGCGGCAATGAGCAGTTCTTC.

There are many counts of this clone. The chain joins TRBV28 to TRBJ1-2; D unresolved. This CDR3 has 13 amino acids. Per germline, CDR1 MDHEN and CDR2 SYDVKM. V lost 7 bases and J 3 bases, leaving 12 bases between the germline ends. The CDR3 protein is CASTVEVHYGYTF. DNA for the CDR3: TGTGCCAGCACGGTGGAGGTTCACTATGGCTACACCTTC.

This clone was observed many times. The chain employs TRBV19 and TRBJ2-7; 9 positions match TRBD1. V lost 6 bases and J lost 2; bases outside the gene matches: 2. CDR1 LNHDA and CDR2 SQIVND come from the germline V gene (reference sequence). The CDR3 loop spans 13 amino acids. CDR3: CASRGQGTYEQYF. The CDR3 DNA reads TGTGCCAGTAGGGGACAGGGTACCTACGAGCAGTACTTC. Variable domain in full (rest from reference TRBV19 and TRBJ2-7): DGGITQSPKYLFRKEGQNVTLSCEQNLNHDAMYWYRQDPGQGLRLIYYSQIVNDFQKGDIAEGYSVSREKKESFPLTVTSAQKNPTAFYLCASRGQGTYEQYFGPGTRLTVT.

Many counts were recorded for this clone. This rearrangement joins TRBV2 to TRBJ2-3; D unresolved. Trimming removed 6 bases from V and 1 base from J, with 20 bases in between. The CDR3 loop spans 17 amino acids. In germline, CDR1 is SNHLY, CDR2 FYNNEI. The CDR3 is CASRNRYLPMGTDTQYF. The CDR3 bases are TGTGCCAGCAGGAACCGCTATCTCCCAATGGGCACAGATACGCAGTATTTT.

There are many counts of this clone. The V call is TRBV7-9, the J call TRBJ1-4, with 8 bases identical to TRBD1. The CDR3 is made up of 14 amino acids. Germline V gives CDR1 SEHNR, CDR2 FQNEAQ (reference sequence). The ends lost 5 bases at V and 10 bases at J; junction bases unmatched: 9. CDR3 DNA sequence: TGTGCCAGCAGCCTCGGACAGGGAAGAGGAAAACTGTTTTTT. Amino acid sequence: CASSLGQGRGKLFF.

This clone was counted ten times or more. V gene TRBV27 combines with J gene TRBJ1-6, with D perhaps matching TRBD1 (6 bases). The CDR3 is made up of 15 amino acids. V was clipped by 5 bases and J by 10 bases, with 18 bases between them. CDR1 and CDR2 (germline): MNHEY, SMNVEV (reference sequence). CDR3 sequence reads: CASSPTGGQGSPLHF. CDR3 coding DNA: TGTGCCAGCAGTCCGACCGGGGGGCAGGGATCACCCCTCCACTTT.

This clone was seen many times. CDR3 bases: TGTGCCAGCAGCTTAGTTCGCGGCCCCGGTGGCACTGAAGCTTTCTTT. This encodes CASSLVRGPGGTEAFF. This chain joins TRBV11-3 and TRBJ1-1, with D uncertain. V lost 1 base to trimming and J lost 4 bases, with 16 bases between them. This CDR3 comprises 16 residues. Germline V CDR1 and CDR2: SGHNT, YENEEA.

This clone was counted many times. The chain joins TRBV10-3 to TRBJ2-7, with TRBD1 matching 10 bases. CDR1 and CDR2 from the germline V gene are ENHRY and SYGVKD. CDR3 length equals 12 residues. CDR3 in amino acids: CAGGQGAYEQYF. The CDR3 DNA is TGTGCGGGTGGACAGGGGGCCTACGAGCAGTACTTC.

In its sample, this clone was seen many times. V is TRBV2 and J is TRBJ1-2; 8 nucleotides line up with TRBD1. This CDR3 contains 15 residues. Germline CDR1 and CDR2: SNHLY and FYNNEI. V lost 6 bases and J lost 5; bases outside the gene matches: 11. The CDR3 region has the DNA TGTGCCAGCAGGCCGGACAGGGAGGGACTTTATGGCTACACCTTC. It encodes CASRPDREGLYGYTF.

This clone has a count of ten or more. The chain is built from TRBV30 and TRBJ1-3; D call uncertain. The length of the CDR3 is 14 residues. Germline-derived CDR1 and CDR2 are GTSNPN and SVGIG (reference sequence). V was clipped by 1 base and J by 0 bases, with 7 bases between them. CDR3: CAWSDLSSGNTIYF. The CDR3 DNA follows: TGTGCCTGGAGTGACTTATCCTCTGGAAACACCATATATTTT.

In the case of this clone: A much more abundant neighbour one base away suggests this may be a read error. The chain is built from TRBV5-1 and TRBJ2-6; 7 bases align to TRBD1. The CDR3 loop spans 16 amino acids. Germline assignment: CDR1 SGHRS and CDR2 YFSETQ. The CDR3 DNA reads TGCGTCAGCAGCTCCGACAGGGTCAGAGGGGCCAACGTCCTGACTTTC. Amino acids: CVSSSDRVRGANVLTF.

The chain recombines TRBV9 with TRBJ1-2, with D possibly matching TRBD1 (5 bases). Trimming cost V 2 bases and J 8 bases, with 13 bases left between them. CDR1 and CDR2 from the germline V gene are SGDLS and YYNGEE. This CDR3 is built from 13 residues. The CDR3 DNA is TGTGCCAGCAGCGTCCCCTACGGGGGGGGCTACACCTTC. Its protein product is CASSVPYGGGYTF.

In this sample, this clone turned up many times. The chain employs TRBV27 and TRBJ2-7; tentatively, D is TRBD1 (5 bases). Germline V gives CDR1 MNHEY, CDR2 SMNVEV (reference sequence). The germline V and J ends were trimmed by 0 bases and 0 bases, with 12 bases remaining between them. There are 16 residues in the CDR3. CDR3 protein: CASSLSGQGSSYEQYF. The CDR3 DNA follows: TGTGCCAGCAGTTTATCGGGGCAGGGCAGCTCCTACGAGCAGTACTTC.

This clone was detected many times. This chain uses TRBV19 with TRBJ1-1; D not certain. Germline V gives CDR1 LNHDA, CDR2 SQIVND (reference sequence). The CDR3 consists of 14 residues. V lost 3 bases, J lost 0 bases, and 8 bases lay in between. The CDR3 nucleotides are TGTGCCAGTAGTATGCACAGATTGAACACTGAAGCTTTCTTT. It translates to CASSMHRLNTEAFF.

This clone appeared many times. The V gene is TRBV29-1, the J gene TRBJ2-3; TRBD1 matches 8 bases. Per germline, CDR1 SQVTM and CDR2 ANQGSEA. This CDR3 comprises 14 residues. Trimming at V came to 3 bases and at J to 4 bases, leaving 6 bases not matched to a gene. The CDR3 loop reads CSVDGTGGADTQYF. Here the CDR3 DNA reads TGCAGCGTTGATGGGACAGGAGGCGCAGATACGCAGTATTTT.

This clone has ten or more counts. This rearrangement joins TRBV19 to TRBJ1-4, with D perhaps matching TRBD1 (6 bases). The V gene's germline CDR1 is LNHDA and CDR2 SQIVND (reference sequence). Between the trimmed V and J ends, which lost 4 bases and 0 bases, there was a span of 12 bases. This CDR3 comprises 16 residues. CDR3 sequence (DNA): TGTGCCAGTAGTAGGGGGCCCGGGGCAACTAATGAAAAACTGTTTTTT. Its translation: CASSRGPGATNEKLFF.

This clone was recorded many times. The chain joins TRBV11-2 to TRBJ2-3; D is perhaps TRBD1 (5 bases). V gave up 3 bases and J gave up 7 bases, with 14 bases separating them. The CDR3 runs to 14 residues. Germline V gives CDR1 SGHAT, CDR2 FQNNGV. The CDR3 loop is CASSFEQGPNTQYF. Written as DNA, the CDR3 is TGTGCCAGCAGCTTCGAGCAGGGTCCAAATACGCAGTATTTT.

This clone came up many times. DNA of the CDR3: TGTGCCAGCAGCCCCCTGGCAGGTCTCTCTGGAAACACCATATATTTT. It codes for CASSPLAGLSGNTIYF. The chain has TRBV14 and TRBJ1-3; D remains ambiguous. Trimming shortened V by 4 bases and J by 0 bases, and 13 bases separated the two germline ends. CDR3 length: 16 amino acids. CDR1 and CDR2 from the germline V gene are SGHDN and FVKESK.

This clone occurred many times. V is TRBV5-1 and J is TRBJ2-7; 7 positions agree with TRBD1. The ends lost 2 bases at V and 3 bases at J; junction bases unmatched: 5. The CDR3 loop spans 14 amino acids. The germline CDR1 and CDR2 sequences are SGHRS and YFSETQ. In DNA, the CDR3 is TGCGCCAGCAGCTTAGCGACAGGGAGCTACGAGCAGTACTTC. This encodes CASSLATGSYEQYF.

This clone has a count of ten or more. The chain carries TRBV9 and TRBJ1-1, with D unclear. The CDR3 sequence is 15 residues long. CDR1 is SGDLS, CDR2 YYNGEE, per germline. V was trimmed by 4 bases and J by 4 bases, leaving 17 bases between them. The CDR3 sequence: CASSPPFNAGTEAFF. The DNA of the CDR3 is TGTGCCAGCAGCCCTCCGTTTAATGCGGGCACTGAAGCTTTCTTT. Using reference TRBV9 and TRBJ1-1 for the parts outside the CDR3, the full variable domain is DSGVTQTPKHLITATGQRVTLRCSPRSGDLSVYWYQQSLDQGLQFLIQYYNGEERAKGNILERFSAQQFPDLHSELNLSSLELGDSALYFCASSPPFNAGTEAFFGQGTRLTVV.